This TCR beta chain was captured by sequencing in a study of cytomegalovirus exposure and HLA in healthy donors. Study observations and caveats: One cluster of highly shared sequence variants probably arose as a sequencing artifact.

PCR primers comprised 60 Vbeta and 13 Jbeta primers. Methods used by the authors: Among the unique TCR beta chains that a later analysis counted, about 85 million in all, roughly 10 million were shared. Profiling relied on immunoSEQ multiplex PCR, and the TCRdb table lists in-frame clones only, not all of them. From that table come the V and J calls and clone size; the DNA was used to work out D and trimming. This table has approximately 180,000 clones, roughly 76% appearing once. V lost 2 bases, J lost 3 bases, and 3 bases stayed unmatched. The germline CDR1 and CDR2 sequences are MDHEN and SYDVKM. The CDR3 has 14 amino acids. On this clone itself: What it binds is unknown.

What was sequenced was PBMCs. The J gene is TRBJ2-7, the V gene TRBV28, with TRBD2 matching over 8 bases. The receptor comes from a woman in her late teens or twenties in good health and CMV-seropositive. CDR3 sequence: CASSLDGGGYEQYF. As DNA, the CDR3 is TGTGCCAGCAGTTTAGACGGGGGGGGCTACGAGCAGTACTTC.